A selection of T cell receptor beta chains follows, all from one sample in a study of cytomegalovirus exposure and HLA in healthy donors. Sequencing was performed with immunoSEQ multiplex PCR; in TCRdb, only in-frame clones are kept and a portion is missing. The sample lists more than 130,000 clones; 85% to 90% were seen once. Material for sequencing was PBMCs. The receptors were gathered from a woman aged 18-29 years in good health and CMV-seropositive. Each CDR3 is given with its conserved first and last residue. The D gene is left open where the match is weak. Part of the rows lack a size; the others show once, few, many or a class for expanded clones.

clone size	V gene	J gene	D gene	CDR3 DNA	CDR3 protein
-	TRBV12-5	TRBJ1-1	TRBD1	TGTGCTAGTGCCCCTACAGGGGCCGTGGCTTTCTTT	CASAPTGAVAFF
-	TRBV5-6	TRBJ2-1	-	TGTGCCAGCAGCTTGGGACTAGTCTTCGATGAGCAGTTCTTC	CASSLGLVFDEQFF
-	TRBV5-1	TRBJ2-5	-	TGCGCCAGCAGCCTCCCCCAAGAGACCCAGTACTTC	CASSLPQETQYF
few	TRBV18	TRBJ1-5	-	TGTGCCAGCTCATCCGCCGAGAATCAGCCCCAGCATTTT	CASSSAENQPQHF
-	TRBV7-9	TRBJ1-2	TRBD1	TGTGCCAGCAGCTCTTGGGACAGAGGCCTAAACTATGGCTACACCTTC	CASSSWDRGLNYGYTF
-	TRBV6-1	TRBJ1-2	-	TGTGCCAGCAGGACGACAGCGAACTATGGCTACACCTTC	CASRTTANYGYTF
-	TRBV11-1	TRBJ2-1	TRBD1	TGTGCCAGCAGCACTTGGACAGGGGGCATTTACGACAATGAGCAGTTCTTC	CASSTWTGGIYDNEQFF
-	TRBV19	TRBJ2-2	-	TGTGCCAGTAGTAAAACGGGAGTTGGAACCGGGGAGCTGTTTTTT	CASSKTGVGTGELFF
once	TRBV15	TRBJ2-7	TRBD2	TGTGCCACCAGCAGATCACCTCTGGGAGGGCCCTACGAGCAGTACTTC	CATSRSPLGGPYEQYF
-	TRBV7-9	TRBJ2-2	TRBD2	TGTGCCATCCGCGGGGGAGGGCGGGGAAACACCGGGGAGCTGTTTTTT	CAIRGGGRGNTGELFF
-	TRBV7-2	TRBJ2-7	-	TGTGCCAGCAGCTTAAGGTCACCCGGCGCAGGCCAAACCTACGAGCAGTACTTC	CASSLRSPGAGQTYEQYF
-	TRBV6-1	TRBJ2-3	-	TGTGCCAGTTCCTTCGGTACGCAGTATTTT	CASSFGTQYF
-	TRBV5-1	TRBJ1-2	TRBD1	TGCGCCAGCGGAGAAAGGGGGCGTCTTGGCTACACCTTC	CASGERGRLGYTF
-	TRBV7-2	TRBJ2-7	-	TGTGCCAGCAGCCCGCCGGTGAAGGGGGAGCAGTACTTC	CASSPPVKGEQYF
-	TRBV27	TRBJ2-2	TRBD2	TGTGCCAGCAGTCAGGGAGGGGGGGAGCTGTTTTTT	CASSQGGGELFF
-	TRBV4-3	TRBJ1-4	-	TGCGCCAGCAGCCAAGATCCACAGCCTGGTAATGAAAAACTGTTTTTT	CASSQDPQPGNEKLFF
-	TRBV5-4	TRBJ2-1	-	TGTGCCAGCAGCCCGGGACTTTCGAGCTCCTACAATGAGCAGTTCTTC	CASSPGLSSSYNEQFF
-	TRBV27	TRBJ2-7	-	TGTGCCAGCGCCCGGCGGGCGCGAAACTACGAGCAGTACTTC	CASARRARNYEQYF
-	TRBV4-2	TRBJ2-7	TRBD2	TGTGCCAGCAGCCCCACCGGGACTAGAGGGCACGAGCAGTACTTC	CASSPTGTRGHEQYF
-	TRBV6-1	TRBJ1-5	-	TGTGCCAGCAGTGGACAGAGGGGGAATCAGCCCCAGCATTTT	CASSGQRGNQPQHF
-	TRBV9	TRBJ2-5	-	TGTGCCAGCAGCGTAGCTGCGGTCCAAGAGACCCAGTACTTC	CASSVAAVQETQYF
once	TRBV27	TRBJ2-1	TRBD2	TGTGCCAGCAGAACCGGGACTAGCGGGAGAGAGGGGCAGTTCTTC	CASRTGTSGREGQFF
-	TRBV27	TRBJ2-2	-	TGTGCCAGCAGTCCCCGTCAGGGGGGAATCGGGGAGCTGTTTTTT	CASSPRQGGIGELFF
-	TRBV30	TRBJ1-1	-	TGTGCCTGGAGACCCGACGGGACACCGAACACTGAAGCTTTCTTT	CAWRPDGTPNTEAFF
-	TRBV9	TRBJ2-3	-	TGTGCCAGCAGCTCCCACTCGAGCACAGGGGATACGCAGTATTTT	CASSSHSSTGDTQYF
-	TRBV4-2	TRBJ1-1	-	TGTGCCAGCAGCCAAGAACGGCAGGGGTCCACTGAAGCTTTCTTT	CASSQERQGSTEAFF
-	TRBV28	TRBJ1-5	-	TGTGCCAGCAGGGCCCTTCGGAGAGGAGATCAGCCCCAGCATTTT	CASRALRRGDQPQHF
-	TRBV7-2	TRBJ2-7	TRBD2	TGTGCCAGCAGCTTATTTTCTAGCGGTGCCCTCCTGGAGCAGTACTTC	CASSLFSSGALLEQYF
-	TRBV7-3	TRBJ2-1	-	TGTGCCAGCAGCTTAAGCCAGGACAATGAGCAGTTCTTC	CASSLSQDNEQFF
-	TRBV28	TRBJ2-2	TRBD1	TGTGCCAGCAGTCCCCGGACAGGGGGCACCGGGGAGCTGTTTTTT	CASSPRTGGTGELFF
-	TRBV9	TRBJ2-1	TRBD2	TGTGCCAGCAGCGTAGCGGGTAGCGGGGAATACAATGAGCAGTTCTTC	CASSVAGSGEYNEQFF
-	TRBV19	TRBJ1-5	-	TGTGCCAGTAGTATTAGTCGACAGAGAAATCAGCCCCAGCATTTT	CASSISRQRNQPQHF
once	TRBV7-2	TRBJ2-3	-	TGTGCCAGCAGCTTAATTTATGGGGCGGATACGCAGTATTTT	CASSLIYGADTQYF
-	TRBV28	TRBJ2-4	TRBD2	TGTGCCAGCAGACTCCCGGGGGGTAACAAAAACATTCAGTACTTC	CASRLPGGNKNIQYF
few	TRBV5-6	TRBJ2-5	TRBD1	TGTGCCAGCAGCTTGGGACAGGGGACATTTAGTAAGACCCAGTACTTC	CASSLGQGTFSKTQYF
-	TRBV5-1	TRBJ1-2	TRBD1	TGCGCCAGCAGCTTGGATTCAGGGGGCAGCTATGGCTACACCTTC	CASSLDSGGSYGYTF
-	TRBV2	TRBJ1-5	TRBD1	TGTGCCAGCACCGGGACAGTACAAGGGTACGGTCAGCCCCAGCATTTT	CASTGTVQGYGQPQHF
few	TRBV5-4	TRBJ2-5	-	TGTGCCAGCAGCCATACCCCAGGGGCAGAGACCCAGTACTTC	CASSHTPGAETQYF
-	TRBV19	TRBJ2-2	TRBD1	TGTGCCAGTAGTACGGGGACAGGCGGTTTGACCGGGGAGCTGTTTTTT	CASSTGTGGLTGELFF
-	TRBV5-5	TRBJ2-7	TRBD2	TGTGCCAGCAGCCCCTTGAGGGAGGGCTACGAGCAGTACTTC	CASSPLREGYEQYF
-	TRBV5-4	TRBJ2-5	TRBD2	TGTGCCAGCAGTTCGGGACTAGAAGAGACCCAGTACTTC	CASSSGLEETQYF
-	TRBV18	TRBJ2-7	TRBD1	TGTGCCAGCTCAACCGGGACAGGGATCTACGAGCAGTACTTC	CASSTGTGIYEQYF
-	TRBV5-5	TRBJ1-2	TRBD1	TGTGCCAGCATCATAGAGGGGGCGGATGGCTACACCTTC	CASIIEGADGYTF
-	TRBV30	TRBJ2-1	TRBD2	TGTGCCTGGAGTGTACTAGCGGGGGGGTACAATGAGCAGTTCTTC	CAWSVLAGGYNEQFF
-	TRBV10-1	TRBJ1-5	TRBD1	TGCGCCAGCAGTGAGTCTATGGGGGACAGGGGGCTTCAGCCCCAGCATTTT	CASSESMGDRGLQPQHF
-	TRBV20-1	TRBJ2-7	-	TGCAGTGCTAGAGATCTCTACGAGCAGTACTTC	CSARDLYEQYF
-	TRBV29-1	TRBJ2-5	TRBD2	TGCAGCGTTGCGGCGTCCGGGACTAGCAGTGAGACCCAGTACTTC	CSVAASGTSSETQYF
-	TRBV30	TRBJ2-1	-	TGTGCCTGGAGTCAGAGGGGGGGGTTCCGCGAGCAGTTCTTC	CAWSQRGGFREQFF
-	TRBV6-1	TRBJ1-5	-	TGTGCCAGCAGTGGGACTCGGGGTCAGCCCCAGCATTTT	CASSGTRGQPQHF
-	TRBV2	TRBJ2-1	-	TGTGCCAGCAGTGAACCCGGGGGCTACAATGAGCAGTTCTTC	CASSEPGGYNEQFF
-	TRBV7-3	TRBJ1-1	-	TGTGCCAGCAGCTTAATCCCGACCCCCGGGACTGAAGCTTTCTTT	CASSLIPTPGTEAFF
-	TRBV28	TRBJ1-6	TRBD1	TGTGCCAGCAGTTCGACAGGGGATAATTCACCCCTCCACTTT	CASSSTGDNSPLHF
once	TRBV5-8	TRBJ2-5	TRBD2	TGTGCCAGCAGCCCGGGGACTAGCCATATACAGACCCAGTACTTC	CASSPGTSHIQTQYF
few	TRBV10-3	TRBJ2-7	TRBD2	TGTGCCATCAGTGATGAGGCGGGAGGCCTGAGGGAGCAGTACTTC	CAISDEAGGLREQYF